This TCR beta chain was recovered during a study of neoadjuvant anti-PD-1 for oral cavity cancer. The V gene lost 8 bases and the J gene lost 0 bases, with 8 bases spanning the gap. This CDR3 has 12 residues. CDR1 is SNHLY and CDR2 is FYNNEI in the germline V gene. Using immunoSEQ multiplex PCR, the repertoire was profiled, and TCRdb retains in-frame clones only, with some absent. Of about 72,000 clones listed, around four fifths were seen once; the top ten hold approximately 3.6%. Sequenced here: PBMCs, sampled before nivolumab (anti-PD-1) treatment. The chain joins TRBV2 to TRBJ2-7, with D unclear. This clonotype was sampled from a person aged 40 to 85 with oral cavity squamous cell carcinoma. CDR3 in DNA: TGTGCCAGCGGTGTCAGCTCCTACGAGCAGTACTTC. As protein: CASGVSSYEQYF. Supplemented by reference TRBV2 and TRBJ2-7, the full variable domain reads EPEVTQTPSHQVTQMGQEVILRCVPISNHLYFYWYRQILGQKVEFLVSFYNNEISEKSEIFDDQFSVERPDGSNFTLKIRSTKLEDSAMYFCASGVSSYEQYFGPGTRLTVT.